One and the same sample provided the 12 T cell receptor beta chains below, sequenced in a study of shared clonotypes between healthy human individuals. Measured with immunoSEQ multiplex PCR; TCRdb has only the in-frame clones, and not every one. The table lists some 2,400,000 clones, approximately 96% of them singletons. The sequencing sample was made of naive CD4+ T cells sorted from blood. Subset noted: CD45RA+ positively selected. All receptors derive from a young man in good health.

The chain employs TRBV6-1 and TRBJ2-1, with D uncertain. Trimming shortened V by 0 bases and J by 2 bases, and 14 bases separated the two germline ends. The CDR3 extends over 17 amino acids. Germline lookup yields CDR1 MNHNS and CDR2 SASEGT. The CDR3 DNA is TGTGCCAGCAGTGAAGCGGGCCCACTCAGTGCCTACAATGAGCAGTTCTTC. It translates to CASSEAGPLSAYNEQFF.

This clone was observed a single time. The V gene is TRBV7-2, the J gene TRBJ1-6; D possibly corresponds to TRBD1 (5 bases). Trimming left V 1 base short and J 1 base short, with 17 bases between. The germline V gene encodes CDR1 SGHTA and CDR2 FQGNSA. The CDR3 sequence is 19 residues long. Written as DNA, the CDR3 is TGTGCCAGCAGCTTAGGTGGGCAGGGCCAGTGGTCCTATAATTCACCCCTCCACTTT. Its translation: CASSLGGQGQWSYNSPLHF. Using reference TRBV7-2 and TRBJ1-6 for the parts outside the CDR3, the full variable domain is GAGVSQSPSNKVTEKGKDVELRCDPISGHTALYWYRQSLGQGLEFLIYFQGNSAPDKSGLPSDRFSAERTGGSVSTLTIQRTQQEDSAVYLCASSLGGQGQWSYNSPLHFGNGTRLTVT.

As to this clone: Other nucleotide sequences from this sample produce the same CDR3. The rearrangement links TRBV10-3 to TRBJ2-1; the D is unclear. Per germline, CDR1 ENHRY and CDR2 SYGVKD. This CDR3 is built from 11 residues. V lost 3 bases and J 6 bases, leaving 3 bases between the germline ends. The CDR3 sequence: CAISDSNEQFF. The CDR3 region has the DNA TGTGCCATCAGTGACTCCAATGAGCAGTTCTTC.

The chain is built from TRBV30 and TRBJ2-2; no definite D call. The germline V gene has CDR1 GTSNPN and CDR2 SVGIG (reference sequence). This CDR3 spans 16 amino acids. Trimming left V 1 base short and J 0 bases short, with 12 bases between. This CDR3 is CAWSAYTAANTGELFF. As DNA, the CDR3 is TGTGCCTGGAGTGCCTACACGGCCGCGAACACCGGGGAGCTGTTTTTT.

The CDR3 spells CASSSPGGLQAFF. CDR3 sequence (DNA): TGTGCCAGCAGCTCCCCTGGGGGGCTTCAAGCTTTCTTT. This chain connects TRBV5-4 to TRBJ1-1, with D possibly being TRBD1 (6 bases). V gave up 3 bases and J gave up 9 bases, with 15 bases separating them. Germline V gene data show CDR1 as SGHNT and CDR2 as YYREEE (reference sequence). CDR3 size: 13 residues.

J is TRBJ1-1 and V is TRBV25-1, with D uncertain. Trimming cost V 1 base and J 3 bases, with 6 bases left between them. The CDR3 extends over 13 amino acids. The V gene's germline CDR1 is MGHDK and CDR2 SYGVNS. CDR3 coding DNA: TGTGCCAGCAGTGAATCAGAGTACACTGAAGCTTTCTTT. This encodes CASSESEYTEAFF.

The rearrangement uses TRBV21-1 and TRBJ1-5; TRBD1, the table's D call, lacks a check against the DNA. TRBV21-1 is deemed a pseudogene. The CDR3 sequence is 15 residues long. In DNA, the CDR3 is TGTGCCAGCAGCAAAGGGGCAGGGCTGGGCCAGCCCCAGCATTTT. Its protein product is CASSKGAGLGQPQHF.

The rearrangement uses TRBV18 and TRBJ2-2; D may correspond to TRBD1 or TRBD2 (6 bases each). Trimming pared 0 bases from V and 1 base from J, leaving 9 bases between. The CDR3 length is 16 residues. The V gene's germline CDR1 is KGHSH and CDR2 LQKENI. CDR3 nucleotides: TGTGCCAGCTCACCACCAGGGGGGAAGAACACCGGGGAGCTGTTTTTT. Its protein is CASSPPGGKNTGELFF.

V and J are TRBV5-1 and TRBJ2-3; D is undetermined. V dropped 3 bases and J dropped 4 bases, with 15 bases sitting between them. The CDR3 is 15 amino acids. Germline CDR1 reads SGHRS; CDR2 reads YFSETQ. The CDR3 loop is CASSSTLSGADTQYF. CDR3 nucleotides: TGCGCCAGCAGCTCTACACTTAGTGGGGCAGATACGCAGTATTTT.

Points on this clone: Distinct nucleotide sequences in the sample also encode this CDR3. The chain carries TRBV7-2 and TRBJ1-5; unclear D gene. V gave up 2 bases and J gave up 3 bases, with 11 bases separating them. The CDR3 length is 15 residues. Germline CDR1 and CDR2: SGHTA and FQGNSA. The CDR3 DNA reads TGTGCCAGCAGCTTAACTGGGCAGTCCAATCAGCCCCAGCATTTT. This sequence encodes CASSLTGQSNQPQHF.

The rearrangement joins TRBV7-2 to TRBJ1-1; 9 bases align to TRBD1. Germline lookup yields CDR1 SGHTA and CDR2 FQGNSA. The CDR3 spans 14 residues. V lost 4 bases and J lost 7; bases outside the gene matches: 7. The CDR3 here is CASSSQGADLEAFF. The CDR3 DNA is TGTGCCAGCAGCTCACAGGGGGCGGATCTTGAAGCTTTCTTT.

The genes are TRBV5-1 and TRBJ1-4; 7 bases fit TRBD1. Trimming cost V 6 bases and J 5 bases; bases outside gene matches: 4. The CDR3 extends over 13 amino acids. Per germline, CDR1 SGHRS and CDR2 YFSETQ. CDR3 loop: CASNEQGNEKLFF. DNA of the CDR3: TGCGCCAGCAACGAACAGGGGAATGAAAAACTGTTTTTT.